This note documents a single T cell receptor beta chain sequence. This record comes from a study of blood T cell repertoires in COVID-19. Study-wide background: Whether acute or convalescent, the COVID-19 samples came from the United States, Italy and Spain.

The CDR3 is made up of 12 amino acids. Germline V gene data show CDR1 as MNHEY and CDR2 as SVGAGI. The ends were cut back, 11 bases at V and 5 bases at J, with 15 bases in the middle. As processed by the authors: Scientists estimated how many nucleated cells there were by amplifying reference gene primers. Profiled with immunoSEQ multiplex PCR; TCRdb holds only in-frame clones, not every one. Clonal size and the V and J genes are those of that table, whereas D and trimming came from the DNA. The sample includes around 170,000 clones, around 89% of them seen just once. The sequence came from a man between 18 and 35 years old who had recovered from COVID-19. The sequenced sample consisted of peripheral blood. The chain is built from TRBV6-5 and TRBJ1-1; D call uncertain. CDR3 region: CAHAVRATEAFF. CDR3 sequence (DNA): TGTGCCCACGCTGTACGAGCGACTGAAGCTTTCTTT.